The rows below give T cell receptor beta chains drawn from one sample of a study of T cells in localized non-small cell lung cancer. Produced via immunoSEQ multiplex PCR; TCRdb's table is partial and in-frame only. The sample includes some 20,000 clones, around 90% of them seen just once. Sample: peripheral blood, taken before any cancer treatment. The receptors here all came from a woman aged 35-70 years with stage I lung adenocarcinoma. CDR3s include the opening cysteine and the closing phenylalanine or tryptophan. D genes are given only for firm matches. The size entry is marked missing in some rows and otherwise reads once, few, many or a size class.

15 TRBJ2-2 NA NA TRBV11-2 CATRPNFRSTGELFF TGTGCCACCCGGCCTAACTTTCGCTCCACCGGGGAGCTGTTTTTT
15 TRBJ2-7 TRBD1 NA TRBV7-3 CASSLNGQGANEQYF TGTGCCAGCAGCTTAAACGGACAGGGGGCGAACGAGCAGTACTTC
14 TRBJ1-2 TRBD1 once TRBV10-2 CASSGGRGHEGYTF TGCGCCAGCAGTGGCGGCAGGGGGCATGAGGGCTACACCTTC
14 TRBJ2-5 NA NA TRBV5-8 CASSRQELVETQYF TGTGCCAGCAGCAGACAGGAGCTAGTAGAGACCCAGTACTTC
13 TRBJ2-7 TRBD1 NA TRBV5-4 CASSTDRAYEQYF TGTGCCAGCAGCACGGACAGGGCCTACGAGCAGTACTTC
13 TRBJ1-2 TRBD1 NA TRBV6-5 CASSEQGNYGYTF TGTGCCAGCAGTGAACAGGGGAACTATGGCTACACCTTC
13 TRBJ1-1 NA NA TRBV29-1 CSVGTFKNTEAFF TGCAGCGTAGGAACCTTTAAGAACACTGAAGCTTTCTTT
12 TRBJ1-4 TRBD1 NA TRBV30 CAGGQGGEKLFF TGTGCCGGGGGACAGGGTGGAGAAAAACTGTTTTTT
14 TRBJ2-5 TRBD2 NA TRBV7-7 CASSSGIAGGNQYF TGTGCTAGCAGCTCCGGAATAGCGGGGGGGAACCAGTACTTC
16 TRBJ2-7 NA NA TRBV4-1 CASSHWGADRNYEQYF TGCGCCAGCAGCCACTGGGGGGCGGACCGAAACTACGAGCAGTACTTC
16 TRBJ2-7 TRBD1 large TRBV27 CASSLGSGGTGNEQYF TGTGCCAGCAGTTTAGGGTCTGGGGGGACAGGGAACGAGCAGTACTTC
15 TRBJ2-5 TRBD1 NA TRBV2 CASSGVVDRGETQYF TGTGCCAGCAGTGGGGTTGTGGACAGGGGAGAGACCCAGTACTTC
17 TRBJ1-3 NA once TRBV2 CASRLRQDYSSGNTIYF TGTGCCAGCAGACTTCGACAGGACTATTCCTCTGGAAACACCATATATTTT
16 TRBJ2-1 NA NA TRBV7-2 CASSWQGPSSYNEQFF TGTGCCAGCAGTTGGCAGGGGCCCAGCTCCTACAATGAGCAGTTCTTC
15 TRBJ2-3 NA NA TRBV28 CASSPPAELTDTQYF TGTGCCAGCAGTCCTCCCGCAGAACTCACAGATACGCAGTATTTT
15 TRBJ1-5 TRBD1 NA TRBV5-1 CASSSETGPNQPQHF TGCGCCAGCAGCTCCGAGACAGGGCCCAATCAGCCCCAGCATTTT
14 TRBJ1-1 NA NA TRBV28 CASGYVAMNTEAFF TGTGCCAGCGGATATGTAGCAATGAACACTGAAGCTTTCTTT
16 TRBJ1-4 NA NA TRBV18 CASSLDTGATNEKLFF TGTGCCAGCTCTCTCGACACGGGCGCAACTAATGAAAAACTGTTTTTT
12 TRBJ2-3 NA NA TRBV10-3 CAISESENTQYF TGTGCCATCAGTGAGTCAGAGAATACGCAGTATTTT
16 TRBJ2-5 TRBD1 NA TRBV11-2 CASTSPPGQGAETQYF TGTGCCAGCACCTCCCCCCCGGGACAGGGGGCAGAGACCCAGTACTTC
12 TRBJ2-7 NA NA TRBV11-3 CASSSRHYEQYF TGTGCCAGCAGCTCGAGACACTACGAGCAGTACTTC
14 TRBJ1-2 NA NA TRBV6-5 CASSYMAGRNGYTF TGTGCCAGCAGTTATATGGCGGGGCGAAATGGCTACACCTTC
14 TRBJ1-4 NA NA TRBV7-9 CASSYLRAGEKLFF TGTGCCAGCAGTTATCTACGGGCGGGGGAGAAGCTGTTTTTT
14 TRBJ1-2 TRBD1 NA TRBV28 CASTPGQGNYGYTF TGTGCCAGCACCCCGGGACAGGGGAACTATGGCTACACCTTC
17 TRBJ2-3 TRBD2 NA TRBV7-6 CASSLVLAGGVGDTQYF TGTGCCAGCAGCTTAGTGCTAGCGGGAGGAGTCGGAGATACGCAGTATTTT
17 TRBJ2-1 TRBD2 NA TRBV4-2 CASSQAGTSGGYNEQFF TGTGCCAGCAGCCAAGCTGGGACTAGCGGGGGCTACAATGAGCAGTTCTTC
15 TRBJ1-1 NA NA TRBV7-9 CASSLIVTGATEAFF TGTGCCAGCAGCTTAATAGTTACAGGAGCTACTGAAGCTTTCTTT
19 TRBJ1-5 NA NA TRBV10-3 CAISESPGRGPYSNQPQHF TGTGCCATCAGTGAGTCCCCCGGCAGGGGACCTTATAGCAATCAGCCCCAGCATTTT
14 TRBJ2-2 NA NA TRBV23-1 CASSQCPVTGELFF TGCGCCAGCAGTCAATGCCCCGTCACCGGGGAGCTGTTTTTT
15 TRBJ2-1 NA NA TRBV7-7 CASSLEGGSYNEQFF TGTGCTAGCAGCTTAGAGGGGGGGTCCTACAATGAGCAGTTCTTC
14 TRBJ1-2 TRBD1 NA TRBV9 CASSVEDRGSGYTF TGTGCCAGCAGCGTAGAAGACAGGGGCTCTGGCTACACCTTC
15 TRBJ1-1 NA NA TRBV5-1 CASTEGEISNTEAFF TGCGCCAGCACCGAGGGAGAGATTTCGAACACTGAAGCTTTCTTT
12 TRBJ1-1 NA once TRBV2 CASSEGSWEAFF TGTGCCAGCAGTGAAGGGTCCTGGGAAGCTTTCTTT
19 TRBJ2-1 TRBD2 NA TRBV7-9 CASSPRTSGTTRRANEQFF TGTGCCAGCAGCCCCCGGACTAGCGGGACAACCCGAAGGGCCAATGAGCAGTTCTTC
17 TRBJ2-2 TRBD1 NA TRBV13 CASSLGLGTGTTGELFF TGTGCCAGCAGCTTAGGCCTGGGGACAGGGACGACCGGGGAGCTGTTTTTT
13 TRBJ2-7 NA NA TRBV9 CASSVGTPGEQYF TGTGCCAGCAGCGTCGGGACCCCCGGCGAGCAGTACTTC
15 TRBJ1-3 NA NA TRBV7-2 CASSLVGGKENTIYF TGTGCCAGCAGCTTAGTAGGGGGGAAGGAAAACACCATATATTTT
15 TRBJ2-1 TRBD2 NA TRBV19 CASSSGTSGYNEQFF TGTGCCAGTAGTTCCGGGACTAGCGGTTACAATGAGCAGTTCTTC
16 TRBJ2-1 TRBD2 NA TRBV7-9 CASSLSLAGSYNEQFF TGTGCCAGCAGCTTAAGTCTAGCGGGCTCCTACAATGAGCAGTTCTTC
12 TRBJ1-2 NA NA TRBV7-9 CASSSGLHGYTF TGTGCCAGCAGCTCGGGACTACATGGCTACACCTTC
15 TRBJ2-3 TRBD2 NA TRBV9 CASSARGSGGAAQYF TGTGCCAGCAGCGCCCGCGGAAGCGGGGGGGCTGCGCAGTATTTT
15 TRBJ1-6 TRBD1 NA TRBV30 CAWSPGTAGNSPLHF TGTGCCTGGAGCCCCGGGACAGCCGGAAATTCACCCCTCCACTTT
15 TRBJ1-5 NA NA TRBV4-3 CASSQDEGGGQPQHF TGCGCCAGCAGCCAAGATGAGGGAGGGGGACAGCCCCAGCATTTT
13 TRBJ1-5 NA NA TRBV27 CASQRGGDQPQHF TGTGCCAGCCAGAGAGGAGGGGATCAGCCCCAGCATTTT
16 TRBJ1-5 TRBD1 few TRBV4-3 CASSQDYRGEYQPQHF TGCGCCAGCAGCCAAGATTACAGGGGGGAATATCAGCCCCAGCATTTT
18 TRBJ2-3 NA NA TRBV28 CASRPTMMDIPSTDTQYF TGTGCCAGCAGACCGACCATGATGGACATTCCTAGCACAGATACGCAGTATTTT
14 TRBJ1-2 NA NA TRBV6-5 CASSTPGLFWGYTF TGTGCCAGCAGTACGCCGGGACTTTTTTGGGGCTACACCTTC
16 TRBJ1-3 NA NA TRBV10-2 CAGSSGGLNSGNTIYF TGCGCCGGATCCTCGGGGGGCCTGAACTCTGGAAACACCATATATTTT